Listed below are T cell receptor beta chains from one sample, sequenced in a study of early T cells in non-severe SARS-CoV-2 infection. TCRdb re-derived calls from the 5' RACE reads in MiXCR, one entry per CDR3 protein. The repertoire has approximately 39,000 distinct CDR3 sequences, 6% to 8% of them found once; the top ten carry around a quarter. Sequences were derived from whole blood, sampled at baseline. Receptors originate from an adult who was a healthcare worker with PCR-confirmed SARS-CoV-2 infection or an uninfected control (not recorded which). Both conserved end residues are part of each CDR3. D genes are given only for firm matches. Expanded clones get a size class; other rows say once, few or many, or leave the size out.

J | V | size | D | DNA | CDR3
TRBJ2-2 | TRBV5-1 | NA | NA | TGCGCCAGCAGCACCCAGGGCACCGGGGAGCTGTTTTTT | CASSTQGTGELFF
TRBJ2-1 | TRBV7-9 | NA | TRBD1 | TGTGCCAGCAGCTCTAGCGACAGGGGGCGATCCTACAATGAGCAGTTCTTC | CASSSSDRGRSYNEQFF
TRBJ1-2 | TRBV12-3/TRBV12-4 | many | NA | TGTGCCAGCAGTTTAGGACAGGAGCATGGCTACACCTTC | CASSLGQEHGYTF
TRBJ2-3 | TRBV6-2/TRBV6-3 | NA | TRBD2 | TGTGCCAGCATTCCGGGACTAGCGGGAGATACGCAGTATTTT | CASIPGLAGDTQYF
TRBJ1-1 | TRBV5-6 | NA | NA | TGTGCCAGCAGCTTTTCGCGAGGGAGTTACGCTTTCTTT | CASSFSRGSYAFF
TRBJ1-1 | TRBV25-1 | NA | NA | TGTGCCAGCAGTGAATGGAGGGCCAACACTGAAGCTTTCTTT | CASSEWRANTEAFF
TRBJ2-5 | TRBV30 | few | TRBD2 | TGTGCCTGGACTAGCGGAGGAGAGACCCAGTACTTC | CAWTSGGETQYF
TRBJ1-1 | TRBV2 | few | NA | TGTGCCAGCAGCCCACAGGCAATTGAAGCTTTCTTT | CASSPQAIEAFF
TRBJ2-7 | TRBV6-5 | many | NA | TGTGCCAGCAGTGCGTTAGGGTGGGGATCGGCCTACGAGCAGTACTTC | CASSALGWGSAYEQYF
TRBJ2-6 | TRBV2 | many | TRBD2 | TGTGCCAGCAGTGAGGGAGGGGCTGGGGCCAACGTCCTGACTTTC | CASSEGGAGANVLTF
TRBJ1-2 | TRBV29-1 | many | NA | TGCAGCGCCAAGCGGGGTGATGGCTACACCTTC | CSAKRGDGYTF
TRBJ2-3 | TRBV12-3/TRBV12-4 | many | NA | TGTGCCAGCAGGAAGCGGCCAGGGGATACGCAGTATTTT | CASRKRPGDTQYF
TRBJ2-3 | TRBV24-1 | NA | TRBD2 | TGTGCCACCAGTGATTTTGCGACTAGCGGCTTCACAGATACGCAGTATTTT | CATSDFATSGFTDTQYF
TRBJ2-3 | TRBV9 | NA | NA | TGTGCCAGCAGCGCCTCTTGGGTCGATACGCAGTATTTT | CASSASWVDTQYF
TRBJ1-2 | TRBV4-2 | many | NA | TGTGCCAGCAGCCAAGGACGGGGGGCATATGGCTACACCTTC | CASSQGRGAYGYTF
TRBJ2-2 | TRBV7-9 | few | NA | TGTGCCAGCAGCTATACTCAGGGTGGCACCGGGGAGCTGTTTTTT | CASSYTQGGTGELFF
TRBJ2-7 | TRBV28 | few | NA | TGTGCCAGCTCACCCCCTACGAGCAGTATATACGAGCAGTACTTC | CASSPPTSSIYEQYF
TRBJ2-3 | TRBV5-1 | many | NA | TGCGCCAGCAGCTCAACGGACCAAGATACGCAGTATTTT | CASSSTDQDTQYF
TRBJ2-3 | TRBV4-1 | few | NA | TGCGCCAGCAGCCAAAGAACCGGGACTAGCACAGATACGCAGTATTTT | CASSQRTGTSTDTQYF
TRBJ1-1 | TRBV30 | many | NA | TGTGCCTGGAACCTAGACCGAAATAAAGCTTTCTTT | CAWNLDRNKAFF
TRBJ2-7 | TRBV14 | few | NA | TGTGCCAGCAGTGGGCTGAACGCCTACGAGCAGTACTTC | CASSGLNAYEQYF
TRBJ2-1 | TRBV9 | many | TRBD2 | TGTGCCAGCAGCGTAGGAGCGGGAGGTTCGGGCAATGAGCAGTTCTTC | CASSVGAGGSGNEQFF
TRBJ2-1 | TRBV25-1 | many | NA | TGTGCCAGCAGTGAGGTAATCGTGAGCTCCTACAATGAGCAGTTCTTC | CASSEVIVSSYNEQFF
TRBJ1-2 | TRBV3-1 | many | NA | TGTGCCAGCAGCTGGGGCTCGGGCTACACCTTC | CASSWGSGYTF
TRBJ2-1 | TRBV7-7 | few | TRBD2 | TGTGCTAGCAGCTTACAAGCGGGGCCCTACAATGAGCAGTTCTTC | CASSLQAGPYNEQFF
TRBJ2-1 | TRBV24-1 | NA | TRBD2 | TGTGCCACCAGTGACCCGGGACTAGGGCTCGACAATGAGCAGTTCTTC | CATSDPGLGLDNEQFF
TRBJ2-3 | TRBV20-1 | medium-sized | TRBD1 | TGCAGTGGAAGCCGACAGGGCGTAGGAGATACGCAGTATTTT | CSGSRQGVGDTQYF
TRBJ1-6 | TRBV25-1 | few | NA | TGTGTCAGCACTTCCGGTCTTACCAAGGATTCACCCCTCCACTTT | CVSTSGLTKDSPLHF
TRBJ1-4 | TRBV28 | many | NA | TGTGCCAGCACCCGACAGGTTTTGCGTAAAACGATGGGGGAAAAACTGTTTTTT | CASTRQVLRKTMGEKLFF
TRBJ1-2 | TRBV6-2/TRBV6-3 | NA | NA | TGTGCCAGCAGTTACACACCCGGGACGGGCTATGGCTACACCTTC | CASSYTPGTGYGYTF
TRBJ2-5 | TRBV18 | few | NA | TGTGCCAGCTCCCCCTCCCCGGATCCACAAGAGACCCAGTACTTC | CASSPSPDPQETQYF
TRBJ2-3 | TRBV24-1 | NA | NA | TGTGCCACCAGTGATCCCGGGACGTCAAGCACAGATACGCAGTATTTT | CATSDPGTSSTDTQYF
TRBJ1-1 | TRBV7-9 | few | TRBD1 | TGTGCCAGCAGCTCGACAGGGCCCACTGAAGCTTTCTTT | CASSSTGPTEAFF
TRBJ2-7 | TRBV6-2/TRBV6-3 | many | TRBD2 | TGTGCCAGCAGTAAGGGACTAGCGGGAGGGTCCTACGAGCAGTACTTC | CASSKGLAGGSYEQYF
TRBJ2-5 | TRBV5-1 | many | TRBD2 | TGCGCCAGCAGCTCGACTAGCGGGGAGGGGGAGACCCAGTACTTC | CASSSTSGEGETQYF
TRBJ2-2 | TRBV19 | NA | TRBD1 | TGTGCCAGTAGTAAGCGGTCTGGACAGGGGACGAACACCGGGGAGCTGTTTTTT | CASSKRSGQGTNTGELFF
TRBJ2-1 | TRBV20-1 | many | TRBD2 | TGCAGTGCTCGACTAGCGGGAGTGTACAATGAGCAGTTCTTC | CSARLAGVYNEQFF
TRBJ2-1 | TRBV6-1 | many | TRBD2 | TGTGCCAGCAGTTTTACTAGCGGAAATGAGCAGTTCTTC | CASSFTSGNEQFF
TRBJ2-7 | TRBV27 | many | NA | TGTGCCAGCAGTTCGCTAGCTGTCTCCTACGAGCAGTACTTC | CASSSLAVSYEQYF
TRBJ2-3 | TRBV29-1 | many | TRBD2 | TGCAGCGTTTCGTCTCGGGAGGGCCCAGATACGCAGTATTTT | CSVSSREGPDTQYF
TRBJ2-2 | TRBV20-1 | many | TRBD2 | TGCAGTGCTAAGGGACTAGCGGGCACCGGGGAGCTGTTTTTT | CSAKGLAGTGELFF
TRBJ2-5 | TRBV24-1 | NA | TRBD1 | TGTGCCACCAGTGATCAACGGGACAAACAGGGGGAGACCCAGTACTTC | CATSDQRDKQGETQYF
TRBJ2-1 | TRBV20-1 | many | TRBD2 | TGCAGTGCCCCTAGCGGGGGAGCGGAGAACAATGAGCAGTTCTTC | CSAPSGGAENNEQFF
TRBJ1-5 | TRBV4-1 | many | NA | TGCGCCAGCAGCCAAGAACAGGCTTATAGCAATCAGCCCCAGCATTTT | CASSQEQAYSNQPQHF
TRBJ2-4 | TRBV10-1 | few | TRBD2 | TGCGCCAGCAGTGATTCTGGAGCGGGAGTGGGCAAAAACATTCAGTACTTC | CASSDSGAGVGKNIQYF
TRBJ2-1 | TRBV24-1 | many | NA | TGTGCCACCAGTGATTTGCCAGACGGGACTGGACGATACAATGAGCAGTTCTTC | CATSDLPDGTGRYNEQFF
TRBJ1-2 | TRBV6-1 | NA | NA | TGTGCCAGCAGTACACAGGGCGTGCCTGACTATGGCTACACCTTC | CASSTQGVPDYGYTF
TRBJ2-2 | TRBV5-4 | NA | NA | TGTGCCAGCAGCCGGCGGAGGGGGACGAACACCGGGGAGCTGTTTTTT | CASSRRRGTNTGELFF
TRBJ2-7 | TRBV5-1 | many | TRBD1 | TGCGCCAGCACTACGGACAGGGATTACGAGCAGTACTTC | CASTTDRDYEQYF
TRBJ2-1 | TRBV29-1 | NA | TRBD2 | TGCAGCGTTGATGCTAGCGGACTATACAATGAGCAGTTCTTC | CSVDASGLYNEQFF
TRBJ2-7 | TRBV27 | many | NA | TGTGCCAGCAGTTTCCAGGGACGTTCCTACGAGCAGTACTTC | CASSFQGRSYEQYF
TRBJ1-5 | TRBV4-1 | many | NA | TGCGCCAGCAGCCAATCGGGTGTGGGCAATCAGCCCCAGCATTTT | CASSQSGVGNQPQHF
TRBJ1-5 | TRBV7-6 | many | NA | TGTGCCAGCAGCTTAGGGGGGGGCAATCAGCCCCAGCATTTT | CASSLGGGNQPQHF
TRBJ2-1 | TRBV7-9 | many | TRBD2 | TGTGCCAGCAGACCCTCTAGCGGGAGGGCCCTCGGGCAGTTCTTC | CASRPSSGRALGQFF
TRBJ2-3 | TRBV20-1 | NA | NA | TGCAGTGCTAAGGCGGGGGCGCCAGATACGCAGTATTTT | CSAKAGAPDTQYF
TRBJ1-1 | TRBV20-1 | few | NA | TGCAGTGCTTTACCTAGGACGGTGAACACTGAAGCTTTCTTT | CSALPRTVNTEAFF
TRBJ2-5 | TRBV9 | few | TRBD2 | TGTGCCAGCAGCGTATCGGGAGCGGGAGGATCAGAGACCCAGTACTTC | CASSVSGAGGSETQYF
TRBJ1-2 | TRBV11-2 | NA | NA | TGTGCCAGCAGATACAGGTCCAGTCGGTCGCTAAGAGGCTACACCTTC | CASRYRSSRSLRGYTF
TRBJ1-3 | TRBV6-1 | NA | NA | TGTGCCAGCAGTGAATACGGGGGAGGGACTGGAAACACCATATATTTT | CASSEYGGGTGNTIYF
TRBJ1-1 | TRBV7-9 | few | TRBD1 | TGTGCCGCCAGGGAGGGGGCTGCCACTGAAGCTTTCTTT | CAAREGAATEAFF